The 11 T cell receptor beta chains below come from one sample, sequenced in a study of cytomegalovirus exposure and HLA in healthy donors. Vbeta (60) and Jbeta (13) primers were used in the PCR. The data were produced by immunoSEQ multiplex PCR, yet TCRdb's version contains in-frame clones alone and is incomplete. Of some 140,000 clones in the sample, approximately 73% were seen once. Sequencing was done on a sample of PBMCs. The receptor source for this set is a woman between 35 and 50 years old in good health and CMV-seronegative.

The CDR3 reads CASSYRQYTGNTEAFF. The CDR3 coding sequence is TGTGCCAGCAGTTATCGTCAATATACGGGGAACACTGAAGCTTTCTTT. The V gene is TRBV6-5, the J gene TRBJ1-1; D gene uncertain. The germline CDR1 and CDR2 sequences are MNHEY and SVGAGI. CDR3 length equals 16 residues. Trimming removed 3 bases at V and 1 base at J, with 15 bases between.

V is TRBV2 and J is TRBJ1-2, with a possible D match to TRBD1 (6 bases). V was pared by 8 bases and J by 2 bases, with 9 bases between. The CDR3 spans 12 residues. Germline V lookup: CDR1 SNHLY, CDR2 FYNNEI. For the CDR3, the DNA is TGTGCCAGCGCGACAGGCAACTATGGCTACACCTTC. Translation gives CASATGNYGYTF.

The V call is TRBV5-8, the J call TRBJ2-5; the match to TRBD2 covers 14 bases. Trimming took 4 bases from V and 2 from J; bases not matched to a gene: 4. Germline CDR1 reads SGHTS; CDR2 reads YDEGEE. The CDR3 is 16 residues long. The CDR3 sequence: CASSAGTSGGQETQYF. The CDR3 coding sequence is TGTGCCAGCAGCGCCGGGACTAGCGGGGGTCAAGAGACCCAGTACTTC.

The chain links TRBV21-1 to TRBJ1-2; the table's D call, TRBD1, has no DNA check behind it. TRBV21-1 is reported as a pseudogene. The CDR3 loop spans 15 amino acids. CDR3 protein: CASSEGTGKNYGYTF. In DNA, the CDR3 is TGTGCCAGCAGCGAAGGGACAGGTAAAAACTATGGCTACACCTTC.

The chain carries TRBV19 and TRBJ2-1, with 9 positions matching TRBD1. Germline V gene data show CDR1 as LNHDA and CDR2 as SQIVND (reference sequence). This CDR3 contains 18 residues. The J segment lost 6 bases and the V segment lost 2 bases, leaving 14 bases of the junction unmatched. CDR3 DNA: TGTGCCAGTAGTATATCGACTACGGGGACAGGGACGACCAATGAGCAGTTCTTC. Its protein is CASSISTTGTGTTNEQFF. The full variable domain, completed using reference TRBV19 and TRBJ2-1, is DGGITQSPKYLFRKEGQNVTLSCEQNLNHDAMYWYRQDPGQGLRLIYYSQIVNDFQKGDIAEGYSVSREKKESFPLTVTSAQKNPTAFYLCASSISTTGTGTTNEQFFGPGTRLTVL.

This chain uses TRBV2 with TRBJ1-2, with D uncertain. Germline CDR1 reads SNHLY; CDR2 reads FYNNEI. The CDR3 runs to 14 residues. V lost 3 bases to trimming and J lost 4 bases, with 12 bases between them. As DNA, the CDR3 is TGTGCCAGCAGTGACGAGGGAGGCGGCTATGGCTACACCTTC. Translation gives CASSDEGGGYGYTF.

The chain recombines TRBV6-1 with TRBJ1-4, with TRBD1 matching 8 bases. Germline values: CDR1 MNHNS, CDR2 SASEGT. The CDR3 consists of 14 residues. V was clipped by 6 bases and J by 5 bases; unmatched bases: 5. The CDR3, as DNA: TGTGCCAGCAGGGCGGGACAGGAAAATGAAAAACTGTTTTTT. It codes for CASRAGQENEKLFF.

J is TRBJ1-6 and V is TRBV6-1; the D is unclear. Trimming took 0 bases from V and 8 from J, leaving 8 bases between them. The CDR3 is 14 residues long. The V gene's germline CDR1 is MNHNS and CDR2 SASEGT. The DNA for the CDR3 is TGTGCCAGCAGTGAAGCGCCCGGGGATTCACCCCTCCACTTT. Its protein is CASSEAPGDSPLHF.

This sequence joins TRBV15 and TRBJ1-6; D not certain. The CDR3 runs 16 residues. The germline gives CDR1 LNHNV, CDR2 YYDKDF (reference sequence). V was cut by 5 bases and J by 2 bases, with 13 bases left in between. The CDR3 protein is CATSGGGSPYNSPLHF. CDR3 nucleotides: TGTGCCACCAGCGGCGGTGGAAGCCCCTATAATTCACCCCTCCACTTT.

J is TRBJ1-2 and V is TRBV4-1, with no clear D. The ends were cut back, 4 bases at V and 1 base at J, with 13 bases in the middle. The CDR3 spans 15 residues. The germline gives CDR1 MGHRA, CDR2 YSYEKL. This CDR3 is CASSPPLRGNYGYTF. The CDR3 bases are TGCGCCAGCAGCCCCCCCCTGAGAGGTAACTATGGCTACACCTTC.

The gene calls are TRBV27 and TRBJ1-5; 7 nucleotides agree with TRBD1. The CDR3 has 15 residues. Germline V lookup: CDR1 MNHEY, CDR2 SMNVEV (reference sequence). With 5 bases clipped from V and 4 bases from J, the junction kept 8 bases outside the gene matches. CDR3 nucleotide sequence: TGTGCCAGCAGTAGAAGGGACAGCGGAAATCAGCCCCAGCATTTT. Residues: CASSRRDSGNQPQHF.